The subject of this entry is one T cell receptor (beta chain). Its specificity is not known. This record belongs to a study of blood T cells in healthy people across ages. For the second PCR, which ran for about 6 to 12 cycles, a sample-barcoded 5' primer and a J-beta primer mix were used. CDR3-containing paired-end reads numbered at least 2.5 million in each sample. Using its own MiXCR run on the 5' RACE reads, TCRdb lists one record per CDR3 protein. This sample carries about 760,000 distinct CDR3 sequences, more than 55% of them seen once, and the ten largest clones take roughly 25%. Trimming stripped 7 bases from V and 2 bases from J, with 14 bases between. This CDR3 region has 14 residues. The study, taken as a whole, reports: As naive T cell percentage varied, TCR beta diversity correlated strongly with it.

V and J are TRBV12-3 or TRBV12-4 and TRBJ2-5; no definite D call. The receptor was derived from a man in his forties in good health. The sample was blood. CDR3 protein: CASTPRVEQETQYF. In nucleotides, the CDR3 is TGTGCCAGCACTCCAAGGGTAGAGCAAGAGACCCAGTACTTC.